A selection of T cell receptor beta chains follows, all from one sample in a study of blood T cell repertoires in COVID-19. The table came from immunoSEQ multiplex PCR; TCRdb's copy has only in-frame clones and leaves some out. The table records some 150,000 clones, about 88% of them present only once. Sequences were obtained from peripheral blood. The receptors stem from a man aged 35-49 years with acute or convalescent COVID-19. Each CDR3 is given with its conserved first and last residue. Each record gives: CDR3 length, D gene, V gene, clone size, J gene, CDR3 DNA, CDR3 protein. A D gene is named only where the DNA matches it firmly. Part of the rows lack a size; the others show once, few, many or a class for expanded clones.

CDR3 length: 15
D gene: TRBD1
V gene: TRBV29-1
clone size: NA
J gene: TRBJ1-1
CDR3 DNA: TGCAGCGTCCGCGCTCGACAGGGGGCTGGGACTGAAGCTTTCTTT
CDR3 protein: CSVRARQGAGTEAFF

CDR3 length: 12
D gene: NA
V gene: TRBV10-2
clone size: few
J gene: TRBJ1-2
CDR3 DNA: TGCGCCAGCATGAAGGACAGCTATGGCTACACCTTC
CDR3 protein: CASMKDSYGYTF

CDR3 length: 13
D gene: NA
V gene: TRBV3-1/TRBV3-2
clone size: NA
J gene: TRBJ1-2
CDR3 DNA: TGTGCCAGCAGCCATGCGAGTAGCTATGGCTACACCTTC
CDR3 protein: CASSHASSYGYTF

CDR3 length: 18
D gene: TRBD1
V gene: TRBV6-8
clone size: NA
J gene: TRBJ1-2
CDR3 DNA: TGTGCCAGCAGCACTGGACCGGGACAGGGGGCGCGCTATAACGGCTACACCTTC
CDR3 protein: CASSTGPGQGARYNGYTF

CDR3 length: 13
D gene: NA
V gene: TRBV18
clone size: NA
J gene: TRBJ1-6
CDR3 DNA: TGTGCCAGCTCGCCTGGGGCGAATTCACCCCTCCACTTT
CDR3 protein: CASSPGANSPLHF

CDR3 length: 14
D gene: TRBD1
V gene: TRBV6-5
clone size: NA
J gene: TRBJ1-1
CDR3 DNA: TGTGCCAGCAGTTATTCGGGACAGGCAACTGAAGCTTTCTTT
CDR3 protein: CASSYSGQATEAFF

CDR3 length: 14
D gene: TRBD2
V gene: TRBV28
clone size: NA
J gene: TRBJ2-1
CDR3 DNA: TGTGCCAGCAGTTTTCGGGGGGGTTACAATGAGCAGTTCTTC
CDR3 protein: CASSFRGGYNEQFF

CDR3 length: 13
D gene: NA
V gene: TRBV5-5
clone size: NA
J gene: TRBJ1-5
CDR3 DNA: TGTGCCAGCAGCTGGGAGGGCAATCAGCCCCAGCATTTT
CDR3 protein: CASSWEGNQPQHF

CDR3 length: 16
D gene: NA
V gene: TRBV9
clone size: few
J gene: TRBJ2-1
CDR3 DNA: TGTGCCAGCAGCGTAGATGTTGGCGGGGTGTACAATGAGCAGTTCTTC
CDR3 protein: CASSVDVGGVYNEQFF

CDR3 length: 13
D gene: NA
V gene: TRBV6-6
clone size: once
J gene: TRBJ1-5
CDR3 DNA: TGTGCCAGCCGGGGGGGGAACAATCAGCCCCAGCATTTT
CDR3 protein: CASRGGNNQPQHF

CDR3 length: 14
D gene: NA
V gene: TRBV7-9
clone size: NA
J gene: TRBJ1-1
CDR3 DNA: TGTGCCAGCAGCTTCAGCAGGGAGAACACTGAAGCTTTCTTT
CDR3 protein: CASSFSRENTEAFF

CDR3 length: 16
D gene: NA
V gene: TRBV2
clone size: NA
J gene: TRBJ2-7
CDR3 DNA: TGTGCCAGCAGTGACCCTACTTGGGGAGCCTCCTACGAGCAGTACTTC
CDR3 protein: CASSDPTWGASYEQYF

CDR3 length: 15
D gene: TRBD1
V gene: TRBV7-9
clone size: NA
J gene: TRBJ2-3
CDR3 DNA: TGTGCCAGCAGCGGAGGACAGGGGAGCACAGATACGCAGTATTTT
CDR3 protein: CASSGGQGSTDTQYF

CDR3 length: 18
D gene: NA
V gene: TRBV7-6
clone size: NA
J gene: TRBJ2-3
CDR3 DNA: TGTGCCAGCAGCTCTAAGAGTCTGTATGGCGGTTTCACAGATACGCAGTATTTT
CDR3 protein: CASSSKSLYGGFTDTQYF

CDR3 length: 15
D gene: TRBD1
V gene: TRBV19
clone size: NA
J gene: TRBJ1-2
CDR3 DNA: TGTGCCAGTAGTATCCCGGGACAGGGAAGAGGCGGCTACACCTTC
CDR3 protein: CASSIPGQGRGGYTF

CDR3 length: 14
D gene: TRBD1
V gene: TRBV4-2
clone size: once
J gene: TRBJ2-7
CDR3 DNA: TGTGCCAGCAGCCAAGGCGGACAGGGCTACGAGCAGTACTTC
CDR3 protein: CASSQGGQGYEQYF

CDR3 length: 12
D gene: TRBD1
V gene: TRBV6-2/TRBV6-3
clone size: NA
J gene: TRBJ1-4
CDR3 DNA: TGTGCCAGCAGTAACAGGGGTGAAAAACTGTTTTTT
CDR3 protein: CASSNRGEKLFF

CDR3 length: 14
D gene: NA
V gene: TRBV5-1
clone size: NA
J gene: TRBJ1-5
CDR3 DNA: TGCGCCAGCAGCTTGGTTGCGGGGGGTCAGCCCCAGCATTTT
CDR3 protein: CASSLVAGGQPQHF

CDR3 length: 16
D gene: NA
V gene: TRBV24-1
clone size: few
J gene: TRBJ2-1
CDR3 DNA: TGTGCCACCAGTGACTCGACTGGAAGCGGCTACAATGAGCAGTTCTTC
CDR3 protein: CATSDSTGSGYNEQFF

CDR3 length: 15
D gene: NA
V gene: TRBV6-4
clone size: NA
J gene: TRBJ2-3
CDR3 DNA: TGTGCCAGCAGGCTGGGCGGGGAAAGCACAGATACGCAGTATTTT
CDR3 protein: CASRLGGESTDTQYF

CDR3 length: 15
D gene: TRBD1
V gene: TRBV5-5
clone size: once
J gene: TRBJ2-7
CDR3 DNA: TGTGCCAGCAGCTGGGACAGGGCGATCTCCTACGAGCAGTACTTC
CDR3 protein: CASSWDRAISYEQYF

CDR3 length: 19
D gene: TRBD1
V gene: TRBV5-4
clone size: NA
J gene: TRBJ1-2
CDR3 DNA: TGTGCCAGCAGGGGGGGTAATACAGGGGGCGCAGGGCCAATTTATGGCTACACCTTC
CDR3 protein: CASRGGNTGGAGPIYGYTF

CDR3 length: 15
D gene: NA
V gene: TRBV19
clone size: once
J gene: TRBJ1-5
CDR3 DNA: TGTGCCAGTAGTAACAGACAGGAGGGCAATCAGCCCCAGCATTTT
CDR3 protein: CASSNRQEGNQPQHF

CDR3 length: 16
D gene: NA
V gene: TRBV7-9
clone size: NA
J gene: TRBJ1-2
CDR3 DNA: TGTGCCAGCAGCCCTGCCGGGGGGGAGAGGGTCTATGGCTACACCTTC
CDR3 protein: CASSPAGGERVYGYTF

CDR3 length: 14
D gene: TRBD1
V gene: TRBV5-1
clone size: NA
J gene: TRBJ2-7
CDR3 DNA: TGCACCAGCAGGGGGACAGGGAGCTCCTACGAGCAGTACTTC
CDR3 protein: CTSRGTGSSYEQYF

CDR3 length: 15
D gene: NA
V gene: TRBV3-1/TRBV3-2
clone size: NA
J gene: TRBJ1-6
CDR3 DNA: TGTGCCAGCAGCCAATCACAGGGATACTCTTCACCCCTCCACTTT
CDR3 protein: CASSQSQGYSSPLHF

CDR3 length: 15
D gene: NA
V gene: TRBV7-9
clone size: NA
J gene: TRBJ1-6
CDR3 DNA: TGTGCCAGCAGCTTTAAGGGCGCGGGGAGCTCACCCCTCCACTTT
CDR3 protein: CASSFKGAGSSPLHF

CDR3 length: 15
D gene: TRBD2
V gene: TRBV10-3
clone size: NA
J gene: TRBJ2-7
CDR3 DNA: TGTGCCATCAGTGAGAGGAGCGGGGGACCCTACGAGCAGTACTTC
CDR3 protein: CAISERSGGPYEQYF

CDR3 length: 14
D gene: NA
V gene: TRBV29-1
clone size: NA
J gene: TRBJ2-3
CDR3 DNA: TGCAGCGTTGAAGACCGGGGAAACACAGATACGCAGTATTTT
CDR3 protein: CSVEDRGNTDTQYF

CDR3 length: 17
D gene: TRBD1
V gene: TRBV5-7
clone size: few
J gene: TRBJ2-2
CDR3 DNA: TGTGCCAGCAGCTTGTCTACGGGGACAGCCAACACCGGGGAGCTGTTTTTT
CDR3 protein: CASSLSTGTANTGELFF